This T cell receptor beta chain was identified in a study of CD8 T cells in ankylosing spondylitis. General study findings and limits: The authors found the disease-linked clones to be CD8+ and relatively rare in peripheral blood. Some of the motif variants had earlier been found in reactive arthritis patients' fluid and blood. Matched synovial fluid from ankylosing spondylitis patients was reported to be enriched for disease-linked clones.

A word on this clonotype: Antigen unknown.

The V end was cut by 3 bases, the J end by 7 bases, with 15 bases between. The CDR3 is 15 amino acids. Per germline, CDR1 MGHDK and CDR2 SYGVNS. TCRdb re-analysed the 5' RACE reads in MiXCR, keeping a single row per CDR3 protein. The sample comprises about 150,000 distinct CDR3 sequences, under 55% of which are singletons, and 15% rests with the top ten. What was sequenced was synovial fluid, either unsorted or a sorted T cell fraction (not recorded which). The chain is built from TRBV25-1 and TRBJ1-4; possibly TRBD1 for D (6 bases). The receptor was derived from a male donor with ankylosing spondylitis. The CDR3 DNA reads as TGTGCCAGCAGTGACGCAGGGACAACCGGTGAAAAACTGTTTTTT. This gives the protein CASSDAGTTGEKLFF. The full variable domain, its missing parts supplied by reference TRBV25-1 and TRBJ1-4, is EADIYQTPRYLVIGTGKKITLECSQTMGHDKMYWYQQDPGMELHLIHYSYGVNSTEKGDLSSESTVSRIRTEHFPLTLESARPSHTSQYLCASSDAGTTGEKLFFGSGTQLSVL.